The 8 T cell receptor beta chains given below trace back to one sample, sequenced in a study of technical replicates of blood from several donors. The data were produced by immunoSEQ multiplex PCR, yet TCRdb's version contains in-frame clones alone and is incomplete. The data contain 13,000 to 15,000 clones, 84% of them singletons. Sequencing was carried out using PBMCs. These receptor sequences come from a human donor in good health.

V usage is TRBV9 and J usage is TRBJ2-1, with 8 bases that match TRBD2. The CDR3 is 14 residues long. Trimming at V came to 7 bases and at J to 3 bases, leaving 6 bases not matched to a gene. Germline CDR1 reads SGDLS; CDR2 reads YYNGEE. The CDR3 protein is CASSPGGGYNEQFF. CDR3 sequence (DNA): TGTGCCAGCTCCCCGGGGGGGGGCTACAATGAGCAGTTCTTC.

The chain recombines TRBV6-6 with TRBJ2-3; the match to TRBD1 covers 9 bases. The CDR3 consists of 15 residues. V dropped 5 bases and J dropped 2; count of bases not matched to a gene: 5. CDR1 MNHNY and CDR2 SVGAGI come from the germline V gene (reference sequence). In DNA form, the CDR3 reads TGTGCCAGCAGTGACAGGGGGACCCACACAGATACGCAGTATTTT. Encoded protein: CASSDRGTHTDTQYF.

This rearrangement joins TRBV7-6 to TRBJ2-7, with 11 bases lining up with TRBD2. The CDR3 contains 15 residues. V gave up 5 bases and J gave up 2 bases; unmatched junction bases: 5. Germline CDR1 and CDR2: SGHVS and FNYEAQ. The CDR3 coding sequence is TGTGCCAGCAGCCCTCTAGCGGGGGGAGCCTACGAGCAGTACTTC. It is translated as CASSPLAGGAYEQYF.

The CDR3 DNA sequence: TGTGCCAGTAGTATCCAGGAGTCTAGCGGGTTCTCCTACAATGAGCAGTTCTTC. It specifies CASSIQESSGFSYNEQFF. The chain uses TRBV19 and TRBJ2-1; 8 nucleotides line up with TRBD2. This CDR3 region has 18 residues. Germline values: CDR1 LNHDA, CDR2 SQIVND (reference sequence). V dropped 3 bases and J dropped 0; count of bases not matched to a gene: 10.

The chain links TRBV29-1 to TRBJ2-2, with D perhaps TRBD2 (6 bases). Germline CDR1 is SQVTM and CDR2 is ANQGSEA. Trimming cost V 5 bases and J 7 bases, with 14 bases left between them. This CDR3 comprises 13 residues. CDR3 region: CSVYLLAVGELFF. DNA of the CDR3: TGCAGCGTTTACCTACTAGCAGTCGGGGAGCTGTTTTTT.

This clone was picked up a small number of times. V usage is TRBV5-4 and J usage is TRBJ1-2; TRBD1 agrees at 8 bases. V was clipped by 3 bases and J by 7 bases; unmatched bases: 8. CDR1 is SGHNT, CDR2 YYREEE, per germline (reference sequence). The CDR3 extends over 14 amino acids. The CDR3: CASSSSSTGAGYTF. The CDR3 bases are TGTGCCAGCAGCTCTTCTTCGACAGGGGCTGGCTACACCTTC.

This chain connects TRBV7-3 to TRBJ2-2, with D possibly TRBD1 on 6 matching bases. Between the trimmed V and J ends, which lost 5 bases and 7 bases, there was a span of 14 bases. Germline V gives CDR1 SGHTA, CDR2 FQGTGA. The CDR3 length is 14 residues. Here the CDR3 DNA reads TGTGCCAGCAGCCCACAGGGCGATGGCGGGGAGCTGTTTTTT. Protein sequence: CASSPQGDGGELFF.

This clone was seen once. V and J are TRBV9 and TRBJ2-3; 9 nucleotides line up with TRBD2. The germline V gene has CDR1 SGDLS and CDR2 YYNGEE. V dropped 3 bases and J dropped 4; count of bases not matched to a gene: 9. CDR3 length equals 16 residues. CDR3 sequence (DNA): TGTGCCAGCAGCGAGACTAGCGGAGAGAGGCCAGATACGCAGTATTTT. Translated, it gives CASSETSGERPDTQYF.